This T cell receptor beta chain was sequenced in a study of blood T cell repertoires in COVID-19. In the study overall: The samples span acute and convalescent COVID-19 from the United States, Italy and Spain. Nucleic acid was either cDNA or gDNA, and it came from T cells, B-cell-depleted T cells, or PBMCs.

As handled by the study authors: Reference gene primer amplification gave estimated nucleated cell counts. Clones were sequenced by immunoSEQ multiplex PCR, and TCRdb holds only the in-frame ones, with some missing. V and J calls and clone size are those listed in that table; D and trimming were worked out from the DNA. The table lists 410,000 or so clones, 75% to 90% of them singletons, with about 1.4% in the top ten. This clone has a handful of counts. Recruited during active infection, patients (from Seattle) were subsequently followed longitudinally. Sequencing input: peripheral blood. The source is a woman aged 40 to 50 with COVID-19, enrolled during active disease.

Written as DNA, the CDR3 is TGTGCCAGCAGCTTAGAGCGGGAGGGTGAGCAGTTCTTC. Amino acid sequence: CASSLEREGEQFF. The chain combines TRBV7-2 with TRBJ2-1, with TRBD2 identical over 10 bases. V gave up 1 base and J gave up 9 bases; unmatched junction bases: 0. The CDR3 length is 13 residues. Germline assignment: CDR1 SGHTA and CDR2 FQGNSA.